A single sample gave rise to the 23 T cell receptor beta chains below, sequenced in a study of immune cell composition in non-small cell lung cancer. Normal lung was taken at the farthest possible site, at least 3 cm from tumour. TCRdb's copy holds only in-frame clones and misses some; the assay was immunoSEQ multiplex PCR. This repertoire shows roughly 5,800 clones, around 90% found once; its top ten account for 6.4%. Sequencing was done on a sample of non-adjacent lung tissue. The receptors shown here come from a human donor with non-small cell lung cancer.

The rearrangement links TRBV10-3 to TRBJ2-3; D might be TRBD2 (6 bases). The V gene lost 8 bases and the J gene lost 6 bases, with 15 bases spanning the gap. CDR3 length equals 13 residues. Germline CDR1 and CDR2: ENHRY and SYGVKD. CDR3 nucleotide sequence: TGTGCCATCTCGACGGGAGCAGCGGATACGCAGTATTTT. Its protein product is CAISTGAADTQYF.

V usage is TRBV5-6 and J usage is TRBJ2-1; the D gene is possibly TRBD2 (6 bases). The CDR3 covers 16 residues. V lost 0 bases, J lost 1 base, and 11 bases lay in between. CDR1 SGHDT and CDR2 YYEEEE come from the germline V gene. The CDR3: CASSLESGVSYNEQFF. The CDR3, as DNA: TGTGCCAGCAGCTTGGAGTCGGGAGTGTCCTACAATGAGCAGTTCTTC. Full variable domain (rest looked up from reference TRBV5-6 and TRBJ2-1): DAGVTQSPTHLIKTRGQQVTLRCSPKSGHDTVSWYQQALGQGPQFIFQYYEEEERQRGNFPDRFSGHQFPNYSSELNVNALLLGDSALYLCASSLESGVSYNEQFFGPGTRLTVL.

A single count supports this clone. The chain employs TRBV7-9 and TRBJ2-2; D not resolved. Trimming left V 5 bases short and J 9 bases short, with 16 bases between. CDR1 and CDR2 from the germline V gene are SEHNR and FQNEAQ (reference sequence). This CDR3 has 14 residues. CDR3 sequence reads: CASSNYNKHRELFF. CDR3 nucleotide sequence: TGTGCCAGCAGCAACTATAACAAGCACCGGGAGCTGTTTTTT.

The rearrangement links TRBV11-2 to TRBJ2-1; TRBD1 matches 7 bases. The germline gives CDR1 SGHAT, CDR2 FQNNGV. The CDR3 covers 15 residues. J gave up 5 bases and V 0 bases, and 4 bases lay outside the gene matches. The CDR3 loop is CASSLEPGGNNEQFF. DNA of the CDR3: TGTGCCAGCAGCTTAGAACCAGGGGGAAACAATGAGCAGTTCTTC.

The V and J genes are TRBV2 and TRBJ2-2, with 8 nucleotides matching TRBD1. CDR1 is SNHLY, CDR2 FYNNEI, per germline. V lost 5 bases, J lost 2 bases, and 4 bases stayed unmatched. CDR3 size: 15 residues. CDR3 sequence (DNA): TGTGCCAGCAGTCCCGGGACAGGAAACACCGGGGAGCTGTTTTTT. Encoded protein: CASSPGTGNTGELFF.

The chain joins TRBV5-5 to TRBJ2-3; a weak D match, TRBD2 (6 bases). There are 15 residues in the CDR3. The germline gives CDR1 SGHKS, CDR2 YYEKEE (reference sequence). The V and J ends lost 4 bases and 4 bases respectively, with 16 bases between them. The CDR3 here is CASSPWGVVADTQYF. CDR3 nucleotides: TGTGCCAGCAGCCCTTGGGGGGTAGTTGCAGATACGCAGTATTTT.

The V call is TRBV6-5, the J call TRBJ2-7; 7 bases fit TRBD1. The length of the CDR3 is 14 residues. J gave up 3 bases and V 6 bases, and 8 bases lay outside the gene matches. Germline V gene data show CDR1 as MNHEY and CDR2 as SVGAGI. The CDR3 region has the DNA TGTGCCAGCAGCCTCCGGGACAGTTTCTACGAGCAGTACTTC. Its protein product is CASSLRDSFYEQYF.

This clone was picked up a small number of times. The chain has TRBV7-2 and TRBJ2-1; possibly TRBD2 for D (5 bases). The germline V and J ends were trimmed by 4 bases and 9 bases, with 19 bases remaining between them. The CDR3 spans 15 residues. Germline values: CDR1 SGHTA, CDR2 FQGNSA. The chain's CDR3 is CASSSYPTPGGEQFF. DNA of the CDR3: TGTGCCAGCAGCTCCTACCCGACACCCGGAGGTGAGCAGTTCTTC.

The chain uses TRBV5-6 and TRBJ2-1; the match to TRBD2 covers 11 bases. J gave up 8 bases and V 4 bases, and 5 bases lay outside the gene matches. There are 14 residues in the CDR3. The germline gives CDR1 SGHDT, CDR2 YYEEEE. In DNA, the CDR3 is TGTGCCAGCAGCGGCGGGACTAGCGGTGATGAGCAGTTCTTC. It translates to CASSGGTSGDEQFF.

J is TRBJ2-3 and V is TRBV27; tentatively, D is TRBD2 (6 bases). This CDR3 contains 16 residues. CDR1 is MNHEY and CDR2 is SMNVEV in the germline V gene (reference sequence). Trimming shortened V by 6 bases and J by 0 bases, and 16 bases separated the two germline ends. DNA for the CDR3: TGTGCCAGCAGGTCTCTACTAGCCATTAGCACAGATACGCAGTATTTT. This gives the protein CASRSLLAISTDTQYF.

This clone was counted a few times. CDR3 in amino acids: CASSGASEQFF. In nucleotides, the CDR3 is TGTGCCAGCAGCGGCGCATCTGAGCAGTTCTTC. This sequence joins TRBV9 and TRBJ2-1, with D uncertain. V lost 3 bases, J lost 9 bases, and 7 bases lay in between. The CDR3 is 11 residues long. The germline V gene has CDR1 SGDLS and CDR2 YYNGEE.

The rearrangement links TRBV27 to TRBJ1-2; 9 bases are a match to TRBD1. Germline CDR1 and CDR2: MNHEY and SMNVEV (reference sequence). J was trimmed by 2 bases and V by 6 bases; bases with no gene match: 13. The CDR3 is 17 amino acids. The CDR3 region is CASSFIARGQGNYGYTF. Here the CDR3 DNA reads TGTGCCAGCAGCTTCATCGCCCGGGGACAGGGAAACTATGGCTACACCTTC.

This chain uses TRBV4-2 with TRBJ1-1; TRBD1 might be the D (6 bases). Germline CDR1 is LGHNA and CDR2 is YNFKEQ. This CDR3 is 16 amino acids long. V lost 0 bases to trimming and J lost 5 bases, with 16 bases between them. The CDR3 DNA reads as TGTGCCAGCAGCCAAGATCTGTTTAGGGGGAGAACTGAAGCTTTCTTT. It encodes CASSQDLFRGRTEAFF.

V and J are TRBV4-1 and TRBJ1-4; 8 bases map to TRBD1. With V trimmed by 4 bases and J by 8 bases, 6 bases remained unmatched. Germline CDR1 and CDR2: MGHRA and YSYEKL. The CDR3 length is 14 residues. CDR3 sequence (DNA): TGCGCCAGCAGCCTTGGGACAGGCAGGGAAAAACTGTTTTTT. This codes for CASSLGTGREKLFF.

This chain links TRBV30 with TRBJ2-6; 7 bases are a match to TRBD1. Looked up from germline, CDR1 is GTSNPN and CDR2 is SVGIG (reference sequence). The CDR3 runs to 16 residues. V was pared by 5 bases and J by 4 bases, with 11 bases of the junction left unmatched. The CDR3 DNA follows: TGTGCCTGGTTCCGGGACAGACATGAAGGGGCCAACGTCCTGACTTTC. As protein: CAWFRDRHEGANVLTF.

This chain connects TRBV7-8 to TRBJ1-2; 7 positions agree with TRBD1. Germline CDR1 reads SGHVS; CDR2 reads FQNEAQ. The CDR3 loop spans 17 amino acids. Trimming cost V 1 base and J 2 bases; bases outside gene matches: 10. The CDR3 protein is CASSLVNGTALNYGYTF. The CDR3 DNA reads as TGTGCCAGCAGCTTAGTAAATGGGACAGCCTTAAACTATGGCTACACCTTC.

The rearrangement joins TRBV28 to TRBJ1-1; TRBD1 agrees at 8 bases. V shed 6 bases and J 4 bases; nucleotides not matched to a gene: 13. The CDR3 loop spans 16 amino acids. CDR1 is MDHEN and CDR2 is SYDVKM in the germline V gene. CDR3 loop: CASSPRQGRVGTEAFF. In DNA form, the CDR3 reads TGTGCCAGCAGCCCAAGACAGGGGAGGGTGGGCACTGAAGCTTTCTTT.

This clone was seen only once. The V and J genes are TRBV6-5 and TRBJ1-5; D ambiguous. The CDR3 totals 14 residues. Per the germline V gene, CDR1 is MNHEY and CDR2 is SVGAGI. Trimming stripped 5 bases from V and 3 bases from J, with 11 bases between. For the CDR3, the DNA is TGTGCCAGCAGTGAAAATAACAACAATCAGCCCCAGCATTTT. It translates to CASSENNNNQPQHF.

The chain joins TRBV7-9 to TRBJ2-7; 9 positions match TRBD2. With 5 bases clipped from V and 5 bases from J, the junction kept 13 bases outside the gene matches. Germline CDR1 reads SEHNR; CDR2 reads FQNEAQ (reference sequence). CDR3 length equals 16 residues. The CDR3 bases are TGTGCCAGCAGCCCTTGGCGGGGGGGGGACAAGAACGAGCAGTACTTC. This encodes CASSPWRGGDKNEQYF.

This clone is large in the sample. V and J are TRBV6-1 and TRBJ2-2; 8 bases are a match to TRBD1. Trimming at V came to 8 bases and at J to 3 bases, leaving 8 bases not matched to a gene. The CDR3 covers 15 residues. The germline CDR1 and CDR2 sequences are MNHNS and SASEGT. The CDR3 reads CASPGQGGDTGELFF. In DNA, the CDR3 is TGTGCCAGCCCCGGACAGGGCGGTGACACCGGGGAGCTGTTTTTT.

This sequence joins TRBV5-1 and TRBJ1-1, with 9 bases lining up with TRBD1. Germline trimming cut 4 bases from V and 11 bases from J; bases unmatched to any gene: 12. CDR1 is SGHRS and CDR2 is YFSETQ in the germline V gene. The CDR3 is made up of 14 amino acids. This CDR3 is CASSAAGTGIGAFF. The CDR3 DNA is TGCGCCAGCAGCGCCGCCGGGACAGGGATTGGGGCTTTCTTT.

V and J are TRBV5-4 and TRBJ2-2; the D gene is possibly TRBD2 (6 bases). Between the trimmed V and J ends, which lost 4 bases and 0 bases, there was a span of 19 bases. Germline CDR1 reads SGHNT; CDR2 reads YYREEE (reference sequence). The CDR3 has 18 residues. CDR3 amino acids: CASSPGRGTFANTGELFF. The CDR3 DNA reads TGTGCCAGCAGCCCAGGGCGGGGTACGTTCGCGAACACCGGGGAGCTGTTTTTT.

The chain carries TRBV11-3 and TRBJ2-2; 7 nucleotides agree with TRBD2. The germline gives CDR1 SGHNT, CDR2 YENEEA. With V trimmed by 4 bases and J by 7 bases, 12 bases remained unmatched. CDR3 length: 16 residues. The CDR3 DNA reads as TGTGCCAGCAGCTGCCCGGGCGGGAGCGGTTTCGGGGAGCTGTTTTTT. It is translated as CASSCPGGSGFGELFF.